These 23 T cell receptor delta chains came from one sample sequenced in a study of gamma delta lymphoproliferative disorders and STAT genes (dated by TCRdb to the late 2010s). For TCR sequencing, genomic DNA was taken from peripheral blood mononuclear cells isolated from both patients and controls. Receptor amplification or capture employed multiplex PCR. Sequencer: Illumina MiSeq. Via CATT, TCRdb reprocessed the public reads, and rows with identical DNA were then joined. The sample table holds 1,200 or so delta-chain clones, of which about 1.9% were seen once. The ten largest clones take up roughly three fifths of the sample. The sample comprised blood. The receptor source for this set is a human donor in good health.

There are a few counts of this clone. TCRdb lists the protein of a much larger clone for this DNA, which differs at residue 3, so this is likely a read error; the protein given here is translated from the DNA itself. This chain links TRDV2 with TRDJ1; 10 bases agree with TRDD3. Germline loops: CDR1 GEAIGNYY, CDR2 EKD. This CDR3 region has 18 residues. The CDR3 here is CAYDTVGGDTKYTDKLIF. The CDR3 DNA is TGTGCCTATGACACCGTCGGGGGGGATACGAAGTACACCGATAAACTCATCTTT.

This clone was found many times. The TCRdb protein, from a much larger clone, departs from this DNA's translation at residue 15, likely by read error; the protein shown derives from the DNA. The sample carries other DNA sequences with the same CDR3. The rearrangement uses TRDV2 and TRDJ1; D is perhaps TRDD3 (6 bases). The CDR3 is 17 amino acids. Per the germline V gene, CDR1 is GEAIGNYY and CDR2 is EKD. The chain's CDR3 is CACDTVGGPGGTDKPIF. As DNA, the CDR3 is TGTGCCTGTGACACCGTCGGGGGACCCGGGGGCACCGATAAACCCATCTTT.

Remarks on this clone: The protein that TCRdb holds for this DNA derives from a much larger clone and differs from the translated DNA at residue 8, which likely indicates a read error; the protein shown here is translated from the DNA. V and J are TRDV1 and TRDJ1, with 7 bases aligning to TRDD3. Germline values: CDR1 TSWWSYY, CDR2 QGS. V was clipped by 2 bases and J by 0 bases; unmatched bases: 12. The CDR3 contains 18 residues. The CDR3 DNA is TGTGCTCTTGGGGAAAAAGACGGGGGGATCAGGTACACCGATAAACTCATCTTT. Encoded protein: CALGEKDGGIRYTDKLIF.

This clone has only a few counts. The protein TCRdb gives is from a much larger clone and does not agree with this DNA's translation at residue 18, likely a read error; the protein shown here comes from the DNA. J is TRDJ1 and V is TRDV1; 12 positions match TRDD3. No J gene was available from TCRdb, and it was assigned here by a germline match of the DNA. The germline gives CDR1 TSWWSYY, CDR2 QGS. V lost 4 bases, J lost 6 bases, and 30 bases stayed unmatched. This CDR3 spans 23 amino acids. Here the CDR3 reads CALGVQSSSTRVWGIRGINKLIF. DNA of the CDR3: TGTGCTCTTGGGGTCCAATCTTCCTCTACGCGGGTCTGGGGGATACGAGGGATAAATAAACTCATCTTT.

This clone was counted a few times. TCRdb lists the protein of a much larger clone for this DNA, which differs at residue 10, so this is likely a read error; the protein given here is translated from the DNA itself. The rearrangement links TRDV2 to TRDJ1; 7 positions match TRDD3. The CDR3 runs 18 residues. J was trimmed by 4 bases and V by 3 bases; bases with no gene match: 19. CDR1 is GEAIGNYY, CDR2 EKD, per germline. The CDR3 DNA reads TGTGCCTGTGACCCCCCCCGCCTCCTGAGGGATACTAGCGATAAACTCATCTTT. It codes for CACDPPRLLRDTSDKLIF.

For the J gene the call is TRDJ1; the V gene lacks a call; the table gives TRDD3 as D, unverified against the DNA. This CDR3 contains 19 residues. As DNA, the CDR3 is TGTGCTCTTGGGGAACCTGGAGTCTCGTTCACTGGGGTCACCGATAAACTCATCTTT. Residues: CALGEPGVSFTGVTDKLIF.

Regarding this clone: Only one base separates this from a far larger clonotype, so it likely reflects a read error. This CDR3 is also generated by other DNA sequences in the sample. The V call is TRDV2, the J call TRDJ1; TRDD3 agrees at 8 bases. This CDR3 is built from 19 residues. Germline CDR1 is GEAIGNYY and CDR2 is EKD. The CDR3 nucleotides are TGTGCCTGTGACTTTTTGGGATACGCTACCCGGGGGGACACTGATAAACTCATCTTT. It translates to CACDFLGYATRGDTDKLIF.

Ten or more counts support this clone. TCRdb shows a much larger clone's protein in place of this DNA's translation, and the two differ at residue 4, likely through a read error; the protein shown is translated from the DNA. This rearrangement joins TRDV1 to TRDJ1, with a weak D call TRDD3 (5 bases). Per germline, CDR1 TSWWSYY and CDR2 QGS. The CDR3 sequence is 18 residues long. The CDR3 is CALREPLYGEPYTDKLIF. The CDR3 DNA reads as TGTGCTCTTAGGGAACCTTTGTATGGGGAGCCCTACACCGATAAACTCATCTTT.

In the case of this clone: The protein in TCRdb stems from a much larger clone and differs at residue 15 from this DNA's translation, likely a read error; here the protein is translated from the DNA. The chain combines TRDV3 with TRDJ1; D not resolved. The CDR3 loop spans 18 amino acids. The germline V gene has CDR1 TVYSNPD and CDR2 GDNSRS (reference sequence). The CDR3 loop is CAFPVTYSWFGNTDRLIF. In DNA, the CDR3 is TGTGCCTTTCCCGTAACCTATTCTTGGTTTGGGAACACCGATAGACTCATCTTT.

About this clone itself: For this DNA, TCRdb reports the protein of a much larger clone, which diverges at residue 16, most likely from a read error; the protein presented here is translated directly from the DNA. J is TRDJ1 and V is TRDV2, with TRDD3 identical over 11 bases. CDR1 is GEAIGNYY and CDR2 is EKD in the germline V gene. This CDR3 has 18 residues. The CDR3 spells CACDPPRLLGDTSDKPIF. CDR3 DNA sequence: TGTGCCTGTGACCCCCCCCGCCTCCTGGGGGATACTAGCGATAAACCCATCTTT.

A remark on this clone: The TCRdb record carries a much larger clone's protein, which differs from this DNA's translation at residue 3; a read error is the likely cause, and the protein listed here is the DNA translation. The V gene is TRDV2, the J gene TRDJ1; perhaps TRDD1 as D (5 bases). The CDR3 runs 19 residues. Per germline, CDR1 GEAIGNYY and CDR2 EKD. This CDR3 reads CASDLIVTGGLRDTDKLIF. In nucleotides, the CDR3 is TGTGCCAGTGATCTTATAGTAACAGGCGGTTTACGGGACACCGATAAACTCATCTTT.

This clone was seen a handful of times. This DNA's translation differs at residue 12 from TCRdb's protein, which comes from a much larger clone; a read error is likely, and the protein shown is translated from the DNA. The chain has TRDV3 and TRDJ1; 10 nucleotides line up with TRDD3. Germline lookup yields CDR1 TVYSNPD and CDR2 GDNSRS (reference sequence). Trimming cost V 4 bases and J 0 bases; bases outside gene matches: 23. This CDR3 region has 20 residues. CDR3 region: CAYDFPKYTGGSMYTDKLIF. The CDR3 DNA is TGTGCCTACGACTTCCCCAAATATACTGGGGGATCGATGTACACCGATAAACTCATCTTT. The variable domain in full, with the rest retrieved from reference TRDV3 and TRDJ1, is CDKVTQSSPDQTVASGSEVVLLCTYDTVYSNPDLFWYRIRPDYSFQFVFYGDNSRSEGADFTQGRFSVKHILTQKAFHLVISPVRTEDSATYYCAYDFPKYTGGSMYTDKLIFGKGTRVTVEP.

This clone was seen ten or more times. TCRdb attributes to this sequence the protein of a much larger clone, which differs from the DNA translation at residue 4; a read error is likely, and the protein displayed is translated from the DNA. The chain is built from TRDV1 and TRDJ1, with TRDD3 matching over 12 bases. CDR1 is TSWWSYY and CDR2 is QGS in the germline V gene. The length of the CDR3 is 23 residues. Losses at the gene ends were 7 bases for V and 6 bases for J; bases not matched to a gene: 33. As DNA, the CDR3 is TGTGCTCTTGAGGTCCAATCTTCCTCTACGCGGGTCTGGGGGATACGAGGGCTAAATAAACTCATCTTT. The encoded protein is CALEVQSSSTRVWGIRGLNKLIF.

This clone showed up many times. TCRdb pairs this DNA with a much larger clone's protein that differs at residue 8, likely a read error; the protein shown was translated from the DNA. The sample carries other DNA sequences with the same CDR3. The CDR3 DNA follows: TGTGCTCTTGGGGAAATAGCCCTCCTTCATGTACTGGGGAGGGCACAACTCTTCTTT. This codes for CALGEIALLHVLGRAQLFF. The gene calls are TRDV1 and TRDJ2; 7 bases line up with TRDD3. The CDR3 runs 19 residues. V lost 2 bases, J lost 8 bases, and 20 bases stayed unmatched. Germline CDR1 reads TSWWSYY; CDR2 reads QGS.

A note on this clone: TCRdb's protein for this DNA is that of a much larger clone and differs from the translation at residue 6, likely a read error; the protein shown is the DNA translation. The gene calls are TRDV3 and TRDJ1, with TRDD3 matching 10 bases. Germline-derived CDR1 and CDR2 are TVYSNPD and GDNSRS (reference sequence). The CDR3 is 18 residues long. CDR3 bases: TGTGCCTCAAATCTTTCTGGGCTACTGGGGGATCGGACCGACAAACTCATCTTT. Its translation is CASNLSGLLGDRTDKLIF.

This clone was detected only a few times. A read error is likely here: a far larger clone is one base away. The same CDR3 is also encoded by other DNA sequences in this sample. The rearrangement joins TRDV1 to TRDJ1, with 12 bases identical to TRDD3. CDR3 size: 23 residues. The V segment lost 4 bases and the J segment 6 bases; nucleotides outside the gene matches: 30. Germline assignment: CDR1 TSWWSYY and CDR2 QGS. CDR3 residues: CALGVQSSSTRVWGIRGLNKLIF. The CDR3, as DNA: TGTGCTCTTGGGGTCCAATCTTCCTCCACGCGGGTCTGGGGGATACGAGGGCTAAATAAACTCATCTTT.

This clone has more than one count but fewer than ten. A read error likely explains this, since a far larger clone differs by one base. The chain employs TRDV1 and TRDJ1, with 12 bases identical to TRDD3. Germline CDR1 is TSWWSYY and CDR2 is QGS. This CDR3 spans 21 amino acids. V lost 4 bases, J lost 4 bases, and 22 bases stayed unmatched. In DNA, the CDR3 is TGTGCTCTTGGGGGCAACTTCCTACCCTCTTACTGGGGGATACTTGTCGATAAACTCATCTTT. Residues: CALGGNFLPSYWGILVDKLIF.

There are a few counts of this clone. One base separates it from a far larger clone, so it is likely a read error. Other DNA sequences from this sample encode an identical CDR3 as well. The chain employs TRDV2 and TRDJ1; 8 bases are shared with TRDD3. V trimming: 5 bases; J trimming: 1 base; junction bases outside the gene matches: 23. The CDR3 length is 20 residues. Germline CDR1 is GEAIGNYY and CDR2 is EKD. CDR3 nucleotide sequence: TGTGCCTGTGTGCCGCTCCCTCCTCTGGGGGACCAAGTCACCACCGATAAACTCATCTTT. Translated, it gives CACVPLPPLGDQVTTDKLIF.

On this clone: One base separates it from a far larger clone, so it is likely a read error. Other nucleotide sequences in the sample specify the same CDR3. The chain combines TRDV3 with TRDJ1, with TRDD3 matching over 10 bases. Germline V gene lookup returns CDR1 TVYSNPD and CDR2 GDNSRS (reference sequence). The CDR3 loop spans 18 amino acids. Germline trimming cut 4 bases from V and 2 bases from J; bases unmatched to any gene: 19. CDR3 loop: CASNLPGLLGDRTDKLIF. The CDR3 DNA is TGTGCCTCAAATCTTCCTGGGTTACTGGGGGATCGGACCGATAAACTCATCTTT.

The table lists this clone with a count of one. No call was made for the V gene; the J gene is TRDJ1; the table's TRDD3 call for D was not verified on the DNA. The CDR3 is 18 amino acids. CDR3 sequence reads: CALGDDIHPLPNTDKLIF. DNA of the CDR3: TGTGCTCTTGGGGATGATATCCACCCTCTTCCAAACACCGATAAACTCATCTTT.

Only a few counts were recorded for this clone. This DNA translates differently at residue 5 from the TCRdb protein, which is that of a much larger clone; a read error is likely, and the protein shown is the DNA's own translation. The V call is TRDV2, the J call TRDJ1; TRDD3 is a possible D gene (6 bases). Trimming removed 3 bases at V and 0 bases at J, with 19 bases between. The germline CDR1 and CDR2 sequences are GEAIGNYY and EKD. The CDR3 totals 17 residues. In nucleotides, the CDR3 is TGTGCCTGTGACCACATGGGTGGGGGTCCCCACACCGATAAACTCATCTTT. This sequence encodes CACDHMGGGPHTDKLIF.

This clone was counted ten times or more. Translating this DNA gives a protein that differs at residue 10 from the TCRdb one, which belongs to a much larger clone; a read error is likely, and the protein shown is this translation. The chain is built from TRDV1 and TRDJ1; D is unclear. With 1 base removed from V and 0 bases from J, the gap between germline ends came to 18 bases. CDR3 length equals 18 residues. Germline V gives CDR1 TSWWSYY, CDR2 QGS. Here the CDR3 DNA reads TGTGCTCTTGGGGAACCTTTGTATGGGAAGCCCTACACCGATAAACTCATCTTT. This sequence encodes CALGEPLYGKPYTDKLIF.

The table lists this clone with a few counts. The amino acid sequence in TCRdb belongs to a much larger clone and departs from this DNA's translation at residue 15, likely a sequencing read error; the sequence shown is translated from the DNA. The chain combines TRDV1 with TRDJ1; 12 bases line up with TRDD3. V trimming: 3 bases; J trimming: 13 bases; junction bases outside the gene matches: 18. The V gene's germline CDR1 is TSWWSYY and CDR2 QGS. CDR3 length equals 17 residues. CDR3 protein: CALGDDLPLLGDTGPIF. The CDR3 DNA reads as TGTGCTCTTGGGGATGACCTTCCCCTACTGGGGGATACTGGGCCCATCTTT.